This passage covers 22 T cell receptor beta chains from one sample sequenced in a study of PD-1 blockade in classical Hodgkin lymphoma. As for time point: cycle 4 day 1 (C4D1), after six to seven weeks of nivolumab. Following autologous stem cell transplantation, relapse occurred in every patient, and exposure to brentuximab vedotin varied. Magnetic negative selection of thawed PBMCs was the method by which CD4+ T cells were purified. Using immunoSEQ multiplex PCR, the repertoire was profiled, and TCRdb retains in-frame clones only, with some absent. The table records around 13,000 clones, approximately 91% of them present only once. This sample comprised CD4+ T cells from blood, obtained before the fourth cycle of nivolumab. The receptors were gathered from a human donor with classical Hodgkin lymphoma.

The J gene is TRBJ2-1, the V gene TRBV10-3; D is possibly TRBD1 (5 bases). V shed 4 bases and J shed 6 bases, with 7 bases lying between them. This CDR3 contains 12 residues. Per the germline V gene, CDR1 is ENHRY and CDR2 is SYGVKD. The CDR3 DNA sequence: TGTGCCATCAGTGGGGGCTCCAATGAGCAGTTCTTC. It specifies CAISGGSNEQFF.

This rearrangement joins TRBV18 to TRBJ2-2, with 9 bases identical to TRBD1. Looked up from germline, CDR1 is KGHSH and CDR2 is LQKENI. The CDR3 has 16 residues. Germline trimming cut 3 bases from V and 6 bases from J; bases unmatched to any gene: 8. CDR3 sequence: CASSPYRGQSAGELFF. For the CDR3, the DNA is TGTGCCAGCTCACCCTACAGGGGGCAGTCTGCCGGGGAGCTGTTTTTT.

This rearrangement joins TRBV6-6 to TRBJ1-5; D unresolved. V shed 6 bases and J shed 0 bases, with 15 bases lying between them. CDR3 length: 16 amino acids. The germline CDR1 and CDR2 sequences are MNHNY and SVGAGI (reference sequence). CDR3 region: CASSRTEPNSNQPQHF. The CDR3 bases are TGTGCCAGCAGCCGCACAGAACCAAATAGCAATCAGCCCCAGCATTTT.

This clone was recorded once. This chain connects TRBV19 to TRBJ1-1; D is ambiguous. Germline V gene data show CDR1 as LNHDA and CDR2 as SQIVND (reference sequence). The CDR3 has 11 amino acids. V was clipped by 5 bases and J by 11 bases, with 12 bases between them. CDR3 in amino acids: CASSALMSAFF. The CDR3 coding sequence is TGTGCCAGTAGTGCGCTGATGTCGGCTTTCTTT. Variable domain in full (rest from reference TRBV19 and TRBJ1-1): DGGITQSPKYLFRKEGQNVTLSCEQNLNHDAMYWYRQDPGQGLRLIYYSQIVNDFQKGDIAEGYSVSREKKESFPLTVTSAQKNPTAFYLCASSALMSAFFGQGTRLTVV.

This rearrangement joins TRBV25-1 to TRBJ2-3, with D maybe TRBD2 (6 bases). Trimming removed 7 bases from V and 6 bases from J, with 26 bases in between. The CDR3 covers 17 residues. Germline CDR1 MGHDK, CDR2 SYGVNS. CDR3 loop: CASTHNRGTRGYDTQYF. DNA for the CDR3: TGTGCCAGCACTCACAATCGCGGGACTCGGGGGTATGATACGCAGTATTTT.

The chain is built from TRBV27 and TRBJ2-7; 7 bases align to TRBD1. CDR1 and CDR2 (germline): MNHEY, SMNVEV (reference sequence). This CDR3 contains 12 residues. V lost 8 bases, J lost 2 bases, and 3 bases stayed unmatched. CDR3 nucleotides: TGTGCCAGCTGGGACAGACCCTACGAGCAGTACTTC. As protein: CASWDRPYEQYF.

The chain is built from TRBV6-5 and TRBJ1-3, with D unresolved. The CDR3 is 14 residues long. The V end was cut by 5 bases, the J end by 2 bases, with 10 bases between. Germline V CDR1 and CDR2: MNHEY, SVGAGI. The CDR3 DNA reads TGTGCCAGCAGTATGTGGACTGCTGGAAACACCATATATTTT. Its protein product is CASSMWTAGNTIYF.

The rearrangement uses TRBV4-1 and TRBJ2-7; 11 nucleotides align to TRBD1. This CDR3 region has 14 residues. J gave up 9 bases and V 5 bases, and 9 bases lay outside the gene matches. Germline assignment: CDR1 MGHRA and CDR2 YSYEKL. CDR3 in amino acids: CASSWDRGGMAQYF. In DNA, the CDR3 is TGCGCCAGCAGCTGGGACAGGGGGGGGATGGCGCAGTACTTC.

This clone was seen just once. J is TRBJ2-5 and V is TRBV5-1, with 11 nucleotides matching TRBD2. Germline values: CDR1 SGHRS, CDR2 YFSETQ. The V gene end was trimmed by 4 bases and the J gene end by 5 bases; junction bases not matched to a gene: 10. This CDR3 is built from 16 residues. This CDR3 is CASSPHSGGARETQYF. The CDR3 nucleotides read TGCGCCAGCAGCCCGCATAGCGGGGGGGCGAGGGAGACCCAGTACTTC.

The chain is built from TRBV7-2 and TRBJ1-3, with D unclear. Per germline, CDR1 SGHTA and CDR2 FQGNSA. This CDR3 contains 14 residues. Trimming cost V 3 bases and J 2 bases, with 8 bases left between them. CDR3 coding DNA: TGTGCCAGCAGCTTTACCATGCCTGGAAACACCATATATTTT. Encoded protein: CASSFTMPGNTIYF. Based on the CDR3 plus reference TRBV7-2 and TRBJ1-3, the full variable domain is GAGVSQSPSNKVTEKGKDVELRCDPISGHTALYWYRQSLGQGLEFLIYFQGNSAPDKSGLPSDRFSAERTGGSVSTLTIQRTQQEDSAVYLCASSFTMPGNTIYFGEGSWLTVV.

The gene calls are TRBV10-3 and TRBJ1-1, with D perhaps matching TRBD1 (6 bases). V lost 11 bases and J 1 base, leaving 8 bases between the germline ends. The germline V gene has CDR1 ENHRY and CDR2 SYGVKD. The CDR3 runs 11 residues. CDR3 coding DNA: TGTGCCGCAGGGGAGAACACTGAAGCTTTCTTT. Protein sequence: CAAGENTEAFF.

This clone has more than one count but fewer than ten. The chain combines TRBV6-5 with TRBJ1-1, with D unclear. This CDR3 region has 12 residues. Germline assignment: CDR1 MNHEY and CDR2 SVGAGI. Trimming cost V 0 bases and J 11 bases, with 10 bases left between them. The CDR3 DNA is TGTGCCAGCAGTTACTCTTACGGACCCGCTTTCTTT. This translates into CASSYSYGPAFF.

The V gene is TRBV7-2, the J gene TRBJ1-3; D uncertain. CDR1 and CDR2 (germline): SGHTA, FQGNSA. The CDR3 contains 19 residues. The V and J ends lost 5 bases and 0 bases respectively, with 23 bases between them. CDR3 DNA sequence: TGTGCCAGCAGCCGCAGAGGGAATGGACGCAGCTTCTCTGGAAACACCATATATTTT. This gives the protein CASSRRGNGRSFSGNTIYF.

The CDR3 reads CASSLTPLSGNTIYF. The DNA of the CDR3 is TGTGCCAGCAGCTTGACGCCCCTCTCTGGAAACACCATATATTTT. The genes are TRBV5-4 and TRBJ1-3; D is undetermined. Trimming removed 1 base from V and 0 bases from J, with 8 bases in between. Germline V gene sequence: CDR1 SGHNT, CDR2 YYREEE (reference sequence). The length of the CDR3 is 15 residues.

This chain links TRBV7-2 with TRBJ2-5; D uncertain. This CDR3 contains 15 residues. The V gene's germline CDR1 is SGHTA and CDR2 FQGNSA. Trimming left V 1 base short and J 0 bases short, with 9 bases between. CDR3: CASSLGTKYQETQYF. The CDR3 DNA reads TGTGCCAGCAGCTTAGGTACGAAGTACCAAGAGACCCAGTACTTC. Combining the CDR3 with reference TRBV7-2 and TRBJ2-5 gives the whole variable domain GAGVSQSPSNKVTEKGKDVELRCDPISGHTALYWYRQSLGQGLEFLIYFQGNSAPDKSGLPSDRFSAERTGGSVSTLTIQRTQQEDSAVYLCASSLGTKYQETQYFGPGTRLLVL.

The genes are TRBV19 and TRBJ2-3; possible D gene TRBD2, 5 bases. The CDR3 length is 13 residues. The germline V gene encodes CDR1 LNHDA and CDR2 SQIVND (reference sequence). V was clipped by 6 bases and J by 3 bases, with 10 bases between them. The CDR3, as DNA: TGTGCCAGTAGCCAAGGCGGGACAGATACGCAGTATTTT. The encoded protein is CASSQGGTDTQYF.

The genes are TRBV27 and TRBJ2-7; 7 positions agree with TRBD1. The CDR3 is made up of 14 amino acids. The germline V gene has CDR1 MNHEY and CDR2 SMNVEV (reference sequence). Trimming took 5 bases from V and 3 from J; bases not matched to a gene: 7. The CDR3 region has the DNA TGTGCCAGCAGTATTCTGACAGGGAGCTACGAGCAGTACTTC. This translates into CASSILTGSYEQYF.

This clone was recorded once. V and J are TRBV5-1 and TRBJ2-5, with TRBD2 matching 8 bases. This CDR3 contains 15 residues. In germline, CDR1 is SGHRS, CDR2 YFSETQ. V lost 3 bases and J lost 2; bases outside the gene matches: 6. Here the CDR3 DNA reads TGCGCCAGCAGCTCAGCGGGCGGGGGGCAAGAGACCCAGTACTTC. This gives the protein CASSSAGGGQETQYF.

The chain links TRBV30 to TRBJ1-3; 7 bases align to TRBD1. J lost 0 bases, V lost 4 bases, and 3 bases had no gene match. The germline CDR1 and CDR2 sequences are GTSNPN and SVGIG (reference sequence). The CDR3 length is 14 residues. The CDR3 protein is CAWNRGSSGNTIYF. CDR3 bases: TGTGCCTGGAACAGGGGAAGCTCTGGAAACACCATATATTTT.

This clone has only a few counts. The genes are TRBV6-6 and TRBJ1-3; D uncertain. CDR1 is MNHNY and CDR2 is SVGAGI in the germline V gene (reference sequence). Trimming stripped 6 bases from V and 4 bases from J, with 16 bases between. CDR3 length: 15 amino acids. DNA of the CDR3: TGTGCCAGCAGAGCCGATCTTACGCGGGGAAACACCATATATTTT. It yields the protein CASRADLTRGNTIYF.

The rearrangement links TRBV5-4 to TRBJ1-6; D is ambiguous. Trimming removed 0 bases from V and 7 bases from J, with 8 bases in between. This CDR3 spans 14 amino acids. CDR1 is SGHNT and CDR2 is YYREEE in the germline V gene (reference sequence). The CDR3 bases are TGTGCCAGCAGCTTGGGAGGGAGGAATTCACCCCTCCACTTT. Translating gives CASSLGGRNSPLHF.

The genes are TRBV19 and TRBJ2-3; D may be TRBD1 (5 bases). V was cut by 6 bases and J by 3 bases, with 10 bases left in between. The CDR3 sequence is 13 residues long. From germline, CDR1 is LNHDA and CDR2 SQIVND (reference sequence). The CDR3 protein is CASSRQLTDTQYF. The CDR3 coding sequence is TGTGCCAGTAGCAGACAGCTTACAGATACGCAGTATTTT.